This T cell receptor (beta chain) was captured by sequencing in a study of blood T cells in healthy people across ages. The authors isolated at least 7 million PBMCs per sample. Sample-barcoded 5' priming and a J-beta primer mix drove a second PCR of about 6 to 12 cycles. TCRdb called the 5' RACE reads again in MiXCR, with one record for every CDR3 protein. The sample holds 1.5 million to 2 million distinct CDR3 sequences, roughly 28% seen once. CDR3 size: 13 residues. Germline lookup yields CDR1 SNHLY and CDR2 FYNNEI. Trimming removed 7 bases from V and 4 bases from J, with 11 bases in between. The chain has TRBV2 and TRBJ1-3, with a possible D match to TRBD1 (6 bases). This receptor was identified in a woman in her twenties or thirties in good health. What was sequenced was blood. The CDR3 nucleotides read TGTGCCAGCATGGAGGGGGACGGAAACACCATATATTTT. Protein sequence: CASMEGDGNTIYF.